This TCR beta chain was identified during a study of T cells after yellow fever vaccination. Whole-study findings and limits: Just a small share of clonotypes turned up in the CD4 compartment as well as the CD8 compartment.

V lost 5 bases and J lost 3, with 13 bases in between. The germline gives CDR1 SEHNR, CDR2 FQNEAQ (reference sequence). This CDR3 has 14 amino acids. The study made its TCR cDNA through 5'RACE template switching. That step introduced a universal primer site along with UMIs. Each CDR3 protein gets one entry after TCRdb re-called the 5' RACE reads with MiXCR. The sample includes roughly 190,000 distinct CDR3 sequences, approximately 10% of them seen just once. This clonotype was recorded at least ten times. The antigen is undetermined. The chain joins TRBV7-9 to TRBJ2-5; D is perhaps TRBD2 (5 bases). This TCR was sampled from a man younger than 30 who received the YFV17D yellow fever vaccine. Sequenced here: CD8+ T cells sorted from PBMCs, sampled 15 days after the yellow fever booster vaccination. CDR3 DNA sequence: TGTGCCAGCAGCCGACCGCGGGCAGAAGAGACCCAGTACTTC. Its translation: CASSRPRAEETQYF. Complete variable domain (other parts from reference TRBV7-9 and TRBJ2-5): DTGVSQNPRHKITKRGQNVTFRCDPISEHNRLYWYRQTLGQGPEFLTYFQNEAQLEKSRLLSDRFSAERPKGSFSTLEIQRTEQGDSAMYLCASSRPRAEETQYFGPGTRLLVL.